These 27 T cell receptor beta chains were sequenced from one sample in a study of T cells of healthy individuals. TCRdb used MiXCR to reprocess the 5' RACE reads, holding one entry per CDR3 protein. The sample comprises 60,000 to 80,000 distinct CDR3 sequences, around 15% of which are singletons, and approximately 4.6% rests with the top ten. The receptors come from a human donor in good health.

The table lists this clonotype with many counts. V usage is TRBV28 and J usage is TRBJ2-7, with D perhaps assigned TRBD1 or TRBD2 (5 bases each). V dropped 10 bases and J dropped 0 bases, with 13 bases sitting between them. Germline CDR1 MDHEN, CDR2 SYDVKM. The CDR3 is 13 amino acids. The CDR3 nucleotides read TGTGCCATCTTAGGGGACGGCTCCTACGAGCAGTACTTC. It codes for CAILGDGSYEQYF.

This clonotype came up many times. The chain uses TRBV6-1 and TRBJ2-3; tentatively, D is TRBD1 or TRBD2 (5 bases each). Germline-derived CDR1 and CDR2 are MNHNS and SASEGT. V was trimmed by 6 bases and J by 3 bases, leaving 19 bases between them. The CDR3 runs 16 residues. Written as DNA, the CDR3 is TGTGCCAGCAGAGCCTCCGGGACGGGCCAGACAGATACGCAGTATTTT. Translated: CASRASGTGQTDTQYF.

The rearrangement links TRBV6-2 or TRBV6-3 to TRBJ2-1, with 8 bases lining up with TRBD2. Per germline, CDR1 MNHEY and CDR2 SVGEGT. The CDR3 covers 15 residues. V was clipped by 5 bases and J by 6 bases; unmatched bases: 9. The CDR3 here is CASSVSGRVVNEQFF. CDR3 in DNA: TGTGCCAGCAGTGTAAGCGGGAGAGTAGTCAATGAGCAGTTCTTC.

This clonotype was counted between two and nine times. The germline gene is not matched at one end of the junction; a read error may be the cause. This sequence joins TRBV20-1 and TRBJ2-7, with D tentatively TRBD2 (5 bases). CDR3 size: 12 residues. Germline CDR1 reads DFQATT; CDR2 reads SNEGSKA (reference sequence). In DNA form, the CDR3 reads TGCAGTGCTAGAGAGGACTCCCACGAGCAGTACTTC. This sequence encodes CSAREDSHEQYF.

In its sample, this clonotype was seen many times. The V gene is TRBV29-1, the J gene TRBJ2-7; D is perhaps TRBD1 (6 bases). The CDR3 contains 13 residues. The V and J ends lost 3 bases and 3 bases respectively, with 12 bases between them. The germline V gene encodes CDR1 SQVTM and CDR2 ANQGSEA. The CDR3: CSVEGAAHYEQYF. In DNA form, the CDR3 reads TGCAGCGTTGAGGGGGCAGCCCACTACGAGCAGTACTTC.

The chain uses TRBV27 and TRBJ2-1; weak D call: TRBD1 (6 bases). V lost 3 bases and J lost 6, with 12 bases in between. In germline, CDR1 is MNHEY, CDR2 SMNVEV (reference sequence). The CDR3 sequence is 14 residues long. CDR3: CASSFLDRPNEQFF. The CDR3 nucleotides read TGTGCCAGCAGTTTCCTCGACAGGCCCAATGAGCAGTTCTTC.

This clonotype has a count of ten or more. Here the CDR3 DNA reads TGTGCCAGTAGTAAACCGGGACAGAACACCGGGGAGCTGTTTTTT. This gives the protein CASSKPGQNTGELFF. The chain has TRBV19 and TRBJ2-2; a weak D match, TRBD1 (6 bases). Between the trimmed V and J ends, which lost 4 bases and 1 base, there was a span of 10 bases. The CDR3 spans 15 residues. From germline, CDR1 is LNHDA and CDR2 SQIVND (reference sequence).

Only a few counts were recorded for this clonotype. This sequence joins TRBV4-1 and TRBJ2-5; 8 bases match TRBD1. This CDR3 is 15 amino acids long. V lost 4 bases to trimming and J lost 5 bases; unmatched junction nucleotides: 9. Germline CDR1 MGHRA, CDR2 YSYEKL. The CDR3 bases are TGCGCCAGCAGCCGTTTGGGGACAGGCGGCGAGACCCAGTACTTC. It codes for CASSRLGTGGETQYF.

The chain carries TRBV7-9 and TRBJ2-1; D is perhaps TRBD1 (6 bases). The CDR3 length is 15 residues. V was shortened by 8 bases and J by 8 bases, with 22 bases between the two germline ends. Germline V gene data show CDR1 as SEHNR and CDR2 as FQNEAQ (reference sequence). The CDR3 DNA reads TGTGCCAGCGGTCCAGGACAGATAGAGTTCGATGAGCAGTTCTTC. Its translation: CASGPGQIEFDEQFF.

This clonotype has a handful of counts. J is TRBJ1-1 and V is TRBV9; no reliable D call. This CDR3 is built from 12 residues. Trimming stripped 4 bases from V and 4 bases from J, with 8 bases between. From germline, CDR1 is SGDLS and CDR2 YYNGEE. CDR3 nucleotide sequence: TGTGCCAGCAGCCCCGGGCTCACTGAAGCTTTCTTT. Its protein is CASSPGLTEAFF.

This clonotype was counted a few times. The V and J genes are TRBV20-1 and TRBJ2-2; TRBD2 matches at 8 bases. The germline gives CDR1 DFQATT, CDR2 SNEGSKA (reference sequence). Losses at the gene ends were 3 bases for V and 6 bases for J; bases not matched to a gene: 6. The length of the CDR3 is 14 residues. The CDR3 region is CSASLAGSSGELFF. The DNA of the CDR3 is TGCAGTGCTAGCTTAGCGGGATCTTCCGGGGAGCTGTTTTTT.

A few counts support this clonotype. This rearrangement joins TRBV9 to TRBJ2-7; tentatively, D is TRBD1 or TRBD2 (5 bases each). V was cut by 0 bases and J by 2 bases, with 9 bases left in between. The CDR3 consists of 14 residues. In germline, CDR1 is SGDLS, CDR2 YYNGEE. In DNA form, the CDR3 reads TGTGCCAGCAGCGTAGGCCAGGGACCCTACGAGCAGTACTTC. It translates to CASSVGQGPYEQYF.

The V and J genes are TRBV18 and TRBJ1-2; D is ambiguous. There are 12 residues in the CDR3. Germline V gives CDR1 KGHSH, CDR2 LQKENI. With 3 bases removed from V and 6 bases from J, the gap between germline ends came to 8 bases. The DNA of the CDR3 is TGTGCCAGCTCACCTGCTGGGAATGGCTACACCTTC. Its protein product is CASSPAGNGYTF.

The chain couples TRBV3-1 to TRBJ2-7; 9 nucleotides agree with TRBD2. The CDR3 has 15 residues. Germline loops: CDR1 LGHDT, CDR2 YNNKEL (reference sequence). With 8 bases clipped from V and 0 bases from J, the junction kept 8 bases outside the gene matches. As DNA, the CDR3 is TGTGCCAGCGGGGCGACTAGCGGACCCTCCTACGAGCAGTACTTC. Encoded protein: CASGATSGPSYEQYF.

The table lists this clonotype with many counts. The chain joins TRBV5-6 to TRBJ1-5; D call uncertain. CDR3 length: 12 residues. Germline V CDR1 and CDR2: SGHDT, YYEEEE. V shed 3 bases and J shed 7 bases, with 8 bases lying between them. The CDR3 bases are TGTGCCAGCAGCTCCCCCAGACAGCCCCAGCATTTT. It yields the protein CASSSPRQPQHF.

The rearrangement uses TRBV5-1 and TRBJ2-5, with D hard to call. CDR1 and CDR2 (germline): SGHRS, YFSETQ. Trimming removed 0 bases at V and 1 base at J, with 7 bases between. The CDR3 extends over 14 amino acids. The CDR3 bases are TGCGCCAGCAGCTTGGCGAGCATCCAAGAGACCCAGTACTTC. Amino acid sequence: CASSLASIQETQYF.

The chain is built from TRBV18 and TRBJ2-3; D assignment may be TRBD1 or TRBD2 (5 bases each). This CDR3 spans 15 amino acids. With 8 bases removed from V and 0 bases from J, the gap between germline ends came to 15 bases. The V gene's germline CDR1 is KGHSH and CDR2 LQKENI. The CDR3 here is CASPTDGASTDTQYF. CDR3 bases: TGTGCCAGCCCAACGGACGGGGCTAGCACAGATACGCAGTATTTT.

This clonotype has just a few counts. The chain uses TRBV10-3 and TRBJ1-2; 11 bases are a match to TRBD1. Germline V gene data show CDR1 as ENHRY and CDR2 as SYGVKD. V dropped 4 bases and J dropped 7; count of bases not matched to a gene: 5. The CDR3 covers 14 residues. This CDR3 is CAISAGQGDRGYTF. The CDR3 DNA sequence: TGTGCCATCAGTGCGGGACAGGGGGACCGTGGCTACACCTTC.

This clonotype was recorded many times. The chain links TRBV29-1 to TRBJ1-3, with D hard to call. CDR1 and CDR2 from the germline V gene are SQVTM and ANQGSEA. V was clipped by 0 bases and J by 0 bases, with 15 bases between them. The CDR3 runs 17 residues. Here the CDR3 DNA reads TGCAGCGTTGAAGAAGGAGGGTATGGGATCTCTGGAAACACCATATATTTT. It codes for CSVEEGGYGISGNTIYF.

The chain recombines TRBV7-9 with TRBJ2-1; no reliable D call. This CDR3 has 15 amino acids. V was cut by 2 bases and J by 7 bases, with 15 bases left in between. Germline V gene data show CDR1 as SEHNR and CDR2 as FQNEAQ (reference sequence). The CDR3 DNA is TGTGCCAGCAGCTTATCCGGGCCCGGCACGAATGAGCAGTTCTTC. The encoded protein is CASSLSGPGTNEQFF.

This clonotype was counted at least ten times. CDR3 residues: CSALGDFTQFF. The DNA of the CDR3 is TGCAGTGCCCTGGGGGACTTCACGCAGTTCTTC. The chain has TRBV20-1 and TRBJ2-1, with D possibly being TRBD2 (6 bases). The V gene's germline CDR1 is DFQATT and CDR2 SNEGSKA (reference sequence). V lost 6 bases and J lost 12, with 15 bases in between. The CDR3 sequence is 11 residues long.

The rearrangement uses TRBV20-1 and TRBJ1-3, with 7 bases aligning to TRBD1. The V and J ends lost 6 bases and 0 bases, in that order; junction bases with no gene match: 20. The CDR3 is 19 amino acids. Germline CDR1 DFQATT, CDR2 SNEGSKA (reference sequence). CDR3 nucleotide sequence: TGCAGTGCCCTAGGCCCGGGACAGCACCAGACCTTCTCTGGAAACACCATATATTTT. It codes for CSALGPGQHQTFSGNTIYF.

The rearrangement uses TRBV4-2 and TRBJ2-1; a possible D gene is TRBD2 (6 bases). V gave up 2 bases and J gave up 7 bases, with 15 bases separating them. Germline-derived CDR1 and CDR2 are LGHNA and YNFKEQ. This CDR3 region has 15 residues. The CDR3 loop reads CASSQPETRWNEQFF. The CDR3, as DNA: TGTGCCAGCAGCCAACCTGAGACTAGATGGAATGAGCAGTTCTTC.

In this sample, this clonotype turned up many times. J is TRBJ2-5 and V is TRBV20-1; 8 bases map to TRBD1. This CDR3 has 15 amino acids. Trimming at V came to 1 base and at J to 2 bases, leaving 6 bases not matched to a gene. Germline values: CDR1 DFQATT, CDR2 SNEGSKA (reference sequence). The CDR3 DNA sequence: TGCAGTGCTAGAGCCCCCGGACAGGGACAAGAGACCCAGTACTTC. Its protein is CSARAPGQGQETQYF.

Remarks on this clonotype: Just one base apart from a much larger clone, this may be a read error. V usage is TRBV30 and J usage is TRBJ2-1, with a tentative D call TRBD2 (6 bases). The V gene's germline CDR1 is GTSNPN and CDR2 SVGIG (reference sequence). The CDR3 runs to 14 residues. The CDR3 nucleotides read TGTGGCTGGAGGGGTCTCACTGGATACAATGAGCAGTTCTTC. This codes for CGWRGLTGYNEQFF.

This clonotype is classed as medium-sized. The chain links TRBV12-3 or TRBV12-4 to TRBJ1-4; maybe TRBD1 (5 bases). This CDR3 spans 13 amino acids. Trimming cost V 6 bases and J 0 bases, with 5 bases left between them. The CDR3 region has the DNA TGTGCCAGCAGACAGGCAACTAATGAAAAACTGTTTTTT. This codes for CASRQATNEKLFF.

This clonotype appeared many times. The rearrangement uses TRBV7-2 and TRBJ2-1, with D hard to call. Trimming took 10 bases from V and 0 from J, leaving 13 bases between them. Germline V gives CDR1 SGHTA, CDR2 FQGNSA. This CDR3 contains 14 residues. The CDR3 bases are TGTGCCACTTTAGCTCAAAACTCCTACAATGAGCAGTTCTTC. It codes for CATLAQNSYNEQFF.